The next 29 T cell receptor beta chains were all read from a single sample in a study of shared clonotypes between healthy human individuals. Clones were read by immunoSEQ multiplex PCR, and TCRdb kept only the in-frame ones, dropping some. The repertoire holds 90,000 to 120,000 clones, with around 68% as singletons. Sequencing was done on a sample of memory CD8+ T cells sorted from blood. The subset here: CD45RO+ cells pooled with CCR7-negative TemRA cells. All receptors come from a woman in her 30s in good health.

The chain employs TRBV27 and TRBJ1-1; 7 positions agree with TRBD1. In germline, CDR1 is MNHEY, CDR2 SMNVEV (reference sequence). The CDR3 is 19 residues long. The J segment lost 0 bases and the V segment lost 5 bases, leaving 18 bases of the junction unmatched. The CDR3: CASSPRPGQVPYMNTEAFF. DNA of the CDR3: TGTGCCAGCAGTCCAAGACCTGGACAGGTCCCATATATGAACACTGAAGCTTTCTTT.

The chain uses TRBV5-4 and TRBJ2-3; TRBD2 agrees at 9 bases. The CDR3 totals 17 residues. Trimming at V came to 0 bases and at J to 3 bases, leaving 8 bases not matched to a gene. CDR1 SGHNT and CDR2 YYREEE come from the germline V gene (reference sequence). This chain's CDR3 is CASSLAVASGETDTQYF. The CDR3 DNA reads TGTGCCAGCAGCTTGGCCGTTGCTAGCGGGGAAACAGATACGCAGTATTTT.

The V call is TRBV7-8, the J call TRBJ1-1; D remains ambiguous. Deletions cut 4 bases from V and 5 bases from J, with 5 bases between. Germline loops: CDR1 SGHVS, CDR2 FQNEAQ. This CDR3 contains 11 residues. The CDR3 is CASSWRTEAFF. CDR3 coding DNA: TGTGCCAGCAGCTGGAGGACTGAAGCTTTCTTT.

The CDR3 sequence is CASSLIPDETQYF. CDR3 in DNA: TGTGCCAGCAGCTTAATCCCCGATGAGACCCAGTACTTC. The genes are TRBV7-9 and TRBJ2-5; D is unresolved. The CDR3 consists of 13 residues. CDR1 SEHNR and CDR2 FQNEAQ come from the germline V gene (reference sequence). V dropped 2 bases and J dropped 5 bases, with 9 bases sitting between them.

The genes are TRBV6-1 and TRBJ2-5; either TRBD1 or TRBD2 may supply D (6 bases each). CDR3 size: 15 residues. Trimming stripped 2 bases from V and 1 base from J, with 11 bases between. CDR1 is MNHNS, CDR2 SASEGT, per germline. The CDR3 loop is CASSEWTGAQETQYF. DNA for the CDR3: TGTGCCAGCAGTGAATGGACGGGGGCCCAAGAGACCCAGTACTTC.

J is TRBJ2-7 and V is TRBV7-9, with TRBD1 as a possible D gene (6 bases). Trimming cost V 3 bases and J 6 bases, with 24 bases left between them. The CDR3 length is 17 residues. In germline, CDR1 is SEHNR, CDR2 FQNEAQ (reference sequence). CDR3 loop: CASSFYPISRTEPEQYF. CDR3 DNA: TGTGCCAGCAGCTTTTACCCAATCAGTAGGACAGAGCCCGAGCAGTACTTC.

The chain combines TRBV4-2 with TRBJ1-1, with 10 bases matching TRBD1. CDR1 is LGHNA, CDR2 YNFKEQ, per germline. This CDR3 spans 17 amino acids. V gave up 1 base and J gave up 3 bases; unmatched junction bases: 8. As DNA, the CDR3 is TGTGCCAGCAGCCAAGGAGGGGGACAGGGGAAGTACACTGAAGCTTTCTTT. Translating gives CASSQGGGQGKYTEAFF.

There are a few counts of this clone. The V and J genes are TRBV6-1 and TRBJ1-1; no clear D. The CDR3 sequence is 14 residues long. V was pared by 4 bases and J by 1 base, with 10 bases between. In germline, CDR1 is MNHNS, CDR2 SASEGT. CDR3 sequence: CASSAEPENTEAFF. CDR3 sequence (DNA): TGTGCCAGCAGTGCCGAGCCAGAGAACACTGAAGCTTTCTTT.

This chain connects TRBV18 to TRBJ2-7; 7 bases agree with TRBD1. This CDR3 contains 15 residues. Trimming cost V 2 bases and J 7 bases; bases outside gene matches: 11. Germline CDR1 and CDR2: KGHSH and LQKENI. The CDR3 region is CASSPNRDSSIEQYF. DNA for the CDR3: TGTGCCAGCTCACCAAACCGGGACAGTAGCATTGAGCAGTACTTC.

On this clone itself: Within the sample, other DNA sequences also encode this same CDR3. In nucleotides, the CDR3 is TGTGCCAGCAGTTTAGGGCTCACCTACGAGCAGTACTTC. Translating it yields CASSLGLTYEQYF. The chain couples TRBV27 to TRBJ2-7, with D hard to call. CDR1 is MNHEY, CDR2 SMNVEV, per germline (reference sequence). This CDR3 has 13 amino acids. Between the trimmed V and J ends, which lost 2 bases and 2 bases, there was a span of 7 bases.

This clone was picked up a small number of times. The V gene is TRBV5-6, the J gene TRBJ1-1; a weak D match, TRBD1 (6 bases). Germline CDR1 SGHDT, CDR2 YYEEEE. This CDR3 is built from 14 residues. V was shortened by 4 bases and J by 3 bases, with 13 bases between the two germline ends. The CDR3 bases are TGTGCCAGCAGCCGTCAGGGGAGGGACACTGAAGCTTTCTTT. Translating it yields CASSRQGRDTEAFF. The full variable domain, with the rest looked up from reference TRBV5-6 and TRBJ1-1, is DAGVTQSPTHLIKTRGQQVTLRCSPKSGHDTVSWYQQALGQGPQFIFQYYEEEERQRGNFPDRFSGHQFPNYSSELNVNALLLGDSALYLCASSRQGRDTEAFFGQGTRLTVV.

CDR3 protein: CASSLVPPGGGAKNIQYF. The CDR3 coding sequence is TGTGCCAGCAGCTTAGTACCCCCAGGAGGGGGGGCCAAAAACATTCAGTACTTC. The chain links TRBV7-6 to TRBJ2-4; perhaps D is TRBD1 or TRBD2 (6 bases each). Germline-derived CDR1 and CDR2 are SGHVS and FNYEAQ. CDR3 length equals 18 residues. Deletions cut 1 base from V and 1 base from J, with 17 bases between.

There are many counts of this clone. The gene calls are TRBV6-1 and TRBJ2-3; D uncertain. The CDR3 is made up of 14 amino acids. V was shortened by 0 bases and J by 2 bases, with 6 bases between the two germline ends. The germline gives CDR1 MNHNS, CDR2 SASEGT. CDR3 in DNA: TGTGCCAGCAGTGAAGCCCCCGACACAGATACGCAGTATTTT. Its translation: CASSEAPDTDTQYF.

The chain joins TRBV7-1 to TRBJ2-6; D is ambiguous. TRBV7-1 is known as an ORF, though its function is uncertain. The V end lost 5 bases, the J end lost 0 bases, and 17 bases lay between the germline ends. The CDR3 length is 18 residues. The CDR3 nucleotides are TGTGCCAGCAGCCAAGAGCGATCGGGTACCTCTGGGGCCAACGTCCTGACTTTC. Protein sequence: CASSQERSGTSGANVLTF.

CDR3 nucleotide sequence: TGTGCCAGTAGTATAGTGTTTCCTAGCGAAGCCTACGAGCAGTACTTC. This gives the protein CASSIVFPSEAYEQYF. The chain employs TRBV19 and TRBJ2-7; maybe TRBD2 (6 bases). Germline V gives CDR1 LNHDA, CDR2 SQIVND (reference sequence). Trimming took off 1 base at V and 2 bases at J, with 15 bases between the two ends. CDR3 length equals 16 residues.

J is TRBJ2-1 and V is TRBV15, with D perhaps matching TRBD2 (6 bases). Germline V gene sequence: CDR1 LNHNV, CDR2 YYDKDF (reference sequence). This CDR3 comprises 16 residues. Deletions cut 0 bases from V and 3 bases from J, with 12 bases between. This CDR3 is CATSRDRNGGYNEQFF. CDR3 DNA sequence: TGTGCCACCAGCAGAGATCGGAACGGGGGCTACAATGAGCAGTTCTTC.

J is TRBJ2-7 and V is TRBV27; 9 bases line up with TRBD2. J lost 4 bases, V lost 2 bases, and 9 bases had no gene match. The V gene's germline CDR1 is MNHEY and CDR2 SMNVEV (reference sequence). The CDR3 is 16 amino acids. The CDR3 protein is CASSLKWASGIYEQYF. CDR3 in DNA: TGTGCCAGCAGTTTAAAGTGGGCTAGCGGGATTTACGAGCAGTACTTC.

V gene TRBV7-5 combines with J gene TRBJ2-2; the tabulated D call, TRBD2, remains unverified against the DNA. TRBV7-5 is flagged as a pseudogene. This CDR3 is 20 amino acids long. The CDR3 spells CVRSLELAGGNEPHTGELFF. The CDR3 DNA follows: TGTGTCAGAAGCTTAGAGCTAGCGGGAGGTAACGAACCTCACACCGGGGAGCTGTTTTTT.

The chain carries TRBV28 and TRBJ2-7; D perhaps matches TRBD1 (6 bases). The CDR3 is 14 residues long. With 10 bases removed from V and 2 bases from J, the gap between germline ends came to 18 bases. Germline values: CDR1 MDHEN, CDR2 SYDVKM. In DNA, the CDR3 is TGTGCCACCCATACAGGGCATAGGGCCTACGAGCAGTACTTC. It codes for CATHTGHRAYEQYF.

The chain joins TRBV6-5 to TRBJ2-7; tentatively, D is TRBD1 (6 bases). This CDR3 comprises 16 residues. V lost 2 bases and J 0 bases, leaving 14 bases between the germline ends. From germline, CDR1 is MNHEY and CDR2 SVGAGI. The CDR3 coding sequence is TGTGCCAGCAGTTACACCGGACAGCCGCACTCCTACGAGCAGTACTTC. It is translated as CASSYTGQPHSYEQYF.

The chain recombines TRBV25-1 with TRBJ2-5, with a possible D match to TRBD1 (5 bases). This CDR3 has 14 residues. Trimming left V 4 bases short and J 2 bases short, with 11 bases between. Germline CDR1 is MGHDK and CDR2 is SYGVNS. In DNA form, the CDR3 reads TGTGCCAGCAGTGCCCGGACAAGTCAAGAGACCCAGTACTTC. Protein: CASSARTSQETQYF.

There are many counts of this clone. The rearrangement uses TRBV18 and TRBJ2-2; D is undetermined. Germline assignment: CDR1 KGHSH and CDR2 LQKENI. The length of the CDR3 is 13 residues. Between the trimmed V and J ends, which lost 2 bases and 6 bases, there was a span of 7 bases. CDR3 nucleotide sequence: TGTGCCAGCTCACCAAACCCGGCCGGGGAGCTGTTTTTT. It encodes CASSPNPAGELFF.

This chain connects TRBV6-4 to TRBJ1-1; weak D call: TRBD1 (6 bases). From germline, CDR1 is MRHNA and CDR2 SNTAGT. Between the trimmed V and J ends, which lost 2 bases and 8 bases, there was a span of 15 bases. The length of the CDR3 is 14 residues. CDR3 region: CASSDGTRGSEAFF. CDR3 coding DNA: TGTGCCAGCAGTGACGGGACACGCGGGTCCGAAGCTTTCTTT.

In this sample, this clone turned up many times. V and J are TRBV9 and TRBJ2-1; 11 nucleotides line up with TRBD2. Unmatched junction bases numbered 3, after V lost 2 bases and J lost 8 bases. The germline V gene encodes CDR1 SGDLS and CDR2 YYNGEE. The CDR3 loop spans 14 amino acids. In nucleotides, the CDR3 is TGTGCCAGCAGCGTTAGCGGGAGGGAGGATGAGCAGTTCTTC. It specifies CASSVSGREDEQFF.

This clone was counted many times. V gene TRBV6-1 combines with J gene TRBJ1-4; unclear D gene. The V gene's germline CDR1 is MNHNS and CDR2 SASEGT. This CDR3 spans 15 amino acids. The germline V and J ends were trimmed by 2 bases and 7 bases, with 14 bases remaining between them. CDR3 sequence reads: CASSENGQASEKLFF. As DNA, the CDR3 is TGTGCCAGCAGTGAAAACGGGCAAGCGAGTGAAAAACTGTTTTTT.

Here the CDR3 reads CASSPTTGGSCEKLFF. CDR3 coding DNA: TGTGCCAGCAGTCCTACCACAGGGGGCTCTTGTGAAAAACTGTTTTTT. The chain joins TRBV27 to TRBJ1-4; TRBD1 matches at 9 bases. The CDR3 runs 16 residues. Germline loops: CDR1 MNHEY, CDR2 SMNVEV (reference sequence). V trimming: 5 bases; J trimming: 7 bases; junction bases outside the gene matches: 11.

CDR3 DNA: TGTGCCAGCAGCTTGGGCATGGATCGGGGGGAAAAACTGTTTTTT. It is translated as CASSLGMDRGEKLFF. The J gene is TRBJ1-4, the V gene TRBV5-4; D is perhaps TRBD1 (5 bases). The V and J ends lost 0 bases and 8 bases respectively, with 14 bases between them. This CDR3 is built from 15 residues. Per germline, CDR1 SGHNT and CDR2 YYREEE (reference sequence).

The chain couples TRBV15 to TRBJ2-7, with D uncertain. V was cut by 0 bases and J by 0 bases, with 6 bases left in between. CDR1 and CDR2 from the germline V gene are LNHNV and YYDKDF (reference sequence). This CDR3 is 14 amino acids long. The CDR3 DNA is TGTGCCACCAGCAGAGAGGGCGGCTCCTACGAGCAGTACTTC. Protein product: CATSREGGSYEQYF. Full variable domain (rest looked up from reference TRBV15 and TRBJ2-7): DAMVIQNPRYQVTQFGKPVTLSCSQTLNHNVMYWYQQKSSQAPKLLFHYYDKDFNNEADTPDNFQSRRPNTSFCFLDIRSPGLGDTAMYLCATSREGGSYEQYFGPGTRLTVT.

The chain links TRBV29-1 to TRBJ2-6; D ambiguous. The CDR3 runs to 14 residues. Germline loops: CDR1 SQVTM, CDR2 ANQGSEA. Trimming pared 6 bases from V and 2 bases from J, leaving 11 bases between. CDR3 region: CSVTQVAGANVLTF. The DNA for the CDR3 is TGCAGCGTGACGCAGGTAGCTGGGGCCAACGTCCTGACTTTC.